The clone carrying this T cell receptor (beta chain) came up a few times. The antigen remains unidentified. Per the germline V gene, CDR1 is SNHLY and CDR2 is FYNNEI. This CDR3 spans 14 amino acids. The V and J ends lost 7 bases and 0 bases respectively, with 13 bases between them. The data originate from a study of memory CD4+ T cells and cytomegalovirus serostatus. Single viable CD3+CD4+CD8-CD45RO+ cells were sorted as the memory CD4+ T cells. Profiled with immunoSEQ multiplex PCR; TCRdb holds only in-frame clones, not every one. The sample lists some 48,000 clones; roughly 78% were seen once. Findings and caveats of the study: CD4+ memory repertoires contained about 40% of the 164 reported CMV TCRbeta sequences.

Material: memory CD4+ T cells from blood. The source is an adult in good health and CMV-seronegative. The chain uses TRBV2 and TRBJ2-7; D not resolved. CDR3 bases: TGTGCCAGCACAGTCAGGCGGAGCTCCTACGAGCAGTACTTC. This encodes CASTVRRSSYEQYF.